The 30 T cell receptor beta chains listed next were all sequenced from one sample in a study of blood T cells in healthy people across ages. Alongside a J-beta primer mix, a sample-barcoded 5' primer served in a second PCR lasting about 7 to 12 cycles. Each CDR3 protein is one row after TCRdb ran MiXCR on the 5' RACE reads. The table has 850,000 to 950,000 distinct CDR3 sequences, under 30% seen once; the top ten hold around a sixth. Material: blood. Receptor source: a woman of 80 years or more in good health.

This clonotype has ten or more counts. This chain joins TRBV9 and TRBJ1-2; D is undetermined. Per the germline V gene, CDR1 is SGDLS and CDR2 is YYNGEE. This CDR3 contains 14 residues. Trimming pared 4 bases from V and 2 bases from J, leaving 12 bases between. The CDR3 region is CASSKVQTNYGYTF. The CDR3 DNA sequence: TGTGCCAGCAGCAAAGTACAGACGAACTATGGCTACACCTTC.

This clonotype was seen more than once but under ten times. The rearrangement joins TRBV4-3 to TRBJ1-4; D call uncertain. Per germline, CDR1 LGHNA and CDR2 YSLEER. There are 16 residues in the CDR3. V shed 2 bases and J shed 0 bases, with 10 bases lying between them. In nucleotides, the CDR3 is TGCGCCAGCAGCCAAAATGGGGTTGCAACTAATGAAAAACTGTTTTTT. Translation: CASSQNGVATNEKLFF.

In this sample, this clonotype turned up many times. The rearrangement joins TRBV6-5 to TRBJ2-7; 8 bases line up with TRBD1. The CDR3 has 15 amino acids. Germline loops: CDR1 MNHEY, CDR2 SVGAGI. Trimming at V came to 2 bases and at J to 3 bases, leaving 6 bases not matched to a gene. CDR3 region: CASSYLGTGHYEQYF. The DNA of the CDR3 is TGTGCCAGCAGTTACCTCGGGACAGGACACTACGAGCAGTACTTC.

This clonotype came up many times. The V and J genes are TRBV6-6 and TRBJ2-6, with D possibly being TRBD1 or TRBD2 (6 bases each). Trimming left V 4 bases short and J 3 bases short, with 13 bases between. The CDR3 consists of 16 residues. CDR1 is MNHNY and CDR2 is SVGAGI in the germline V gene (reference sequence). The CDR3 region has the DNA TGTGCCAGCAGTTCGGTACGGGGGCGTGGGGCCAACGTCCTGACTTTC. This codes for CASSSVRGRGANVLTF.

Only a few counts were recorded for this clonotype. A much more abundant neighbour one base away suggests this may be a read error. The chain links TRBV7-2 to TRBJ2-5; a weak D match, TRBD2 (7 bases). Germline assignment: CDR1 SGHTA and CDR2 FQGNSA. Trimming cost V 3 bases and J 11 bases, with 19 bases left between them. The CDR3 runs to 14 residues. As DNA, the CDR3 is TGTGCCAGCAGCTTTCGGGGGGCTCTAAATGAGCAGTACTTC. Translating it yields CASSFRGALNEQYF.

In its sample, this clonotype was seen many times. J is TRBJ2-1 and V is TRBV29-1; D not certain. The germline CDR1 and CDR2 sequences are SQVTM and ANQGSEA. The CDR3 loop spans 11 amino acids. V shed 6 bases and J shed 8 bases, with 11 bases lying between them. CDR3 sequence reads: CSVRPGDEQFF. CDR3 coding DNA: TGCAGCGTGCGGCCTGGCGATGAGCAGTTCTTC.

As for this clonotype: A single base separates this from a much larger clone, so it may be a read error. The chain carries TRBV7-8 and TRBJ2-7; the D gene is possibly TRBD2 (7 bases). The CDR3 consists of 17 residues. In germline, CDR1 is SGHVS, CDR2 FQNEAQ. CDR3 region: CAGSLGGGATSAYEQYF. As DNA, the CDR3 is TGTGCCGGCAGCTTAGGGGGGGGGGCAACGAGCGCCTACGAGCAGTACTTC.

This clonotype has a handful of counts. This chain uses TRBV24-1 with TRBJ1-1; perhaps TRBD1 as D (5 bases). Trimming cost V 3 bases and J 4 bases, with 5 bases left between them. Germline V gives CDR1 KGHDR, CDR2 SFDVKD. The CDR3 spans 12 residues. CDR3 nucleotide sequence: TGTGCCACCAGTGATAGGGGCACTGAAGCTTTCTTT. This gives the protein CATSDRGTEAFF.

This clonotype was recorded a few times. V usage is TRBV27 and J usage is TRBJ1-5; 9 bases fit TRBD1. The germline CDR1 and CDR2 sequences are MNHEY and SMNVEV (reference sequence). The CDR3 totals 14 residues. With 5 bases clipped from V and 9 bases from J, the junction kept 8 bases outside the gene matches. The CDR3 DNA reads as TGTGCCAGCAGTCCGTGGACAGGGGATTCGCCCCAGCATTTT. Amino acid sequence: CASSPWTGDSPQHF.

This clonotype was recorded many times. The V call is TRBV25-1, the J call TRBJ2-1; D may be TRBD1 or TRBD2 (6 bases each). The V gene lost 1 base and the J gene lost 6 bases, with 10 bases spanning the gap. Germline V gene sequence: CDR1 MGHDK, CDR2 SYGVNS. This CDR3 contains 14 residues. CDR3 loop: CASSELGGINEQFF. CDR3 in DNA: TGTGCCAGCAGTGAATTGGGGGGCATCAATGAGCAGTTCTTC.

Note on this clonotype: A much larger clone differs by one base, so this may be a read error. This chain connects TRBV6-6 to TRBJ1-2, with D perhaps matching TRBD1 (5 bases). CDR1 and CDR2 (germline): MNHNY, SVGAGI (reference sequence). The CDR3 covers 14 residues. In DNA form, the CDR3 reads TGTGTCAGCAGTGACCGGGACGGAGCCTATGGCTACACCTTC. It codes for CVSSDRDGAYGYTF.

The chain has TRBV7-2 and TRBJ2-7; D ambiguous. The CDR3 has 11 amino acids. The germline V and J ends were trimmed by 5 bases and 3 bases, with 5 bases remaining between them. Germline loops: CDR1 SGHTA, CDR2 FQGNSA. The CDR3 coding sequence is TGTACCAGCAGCACTTGCTACGAGCAGTACTTC. This codes for CTSSTCYEQYF.

This clonotype has only a few counts. A much larger clone differs by one base, so this may be a read error. This rearrangement joins TRBV12-3 or TRBV12-4 to TRBJ1-5; a weak D match, TRBD1 (6 bases). Trimming pared 8 bases from V and 10 bases from J, leaving 21 bases between. The CDR3 loop spans 14 amino acids. CDR3 in amino acids: CASRGGGRKDPQHF. The CDR3 DNA reads TGTGCCAGCCGAGGGGGGGGACGAAAAGATCCCCAGCATTTT.

The chain recombines TRBV5-1 with TRBJ2-7; unclear D gene. The germline CDR1 and CDR2 sequences are SGHRS and YFSETQ. This CDR3 comprises 15 residues. Trimming removed 0 bases from V and 0 bases from J, with 10 bases in between. The CDR3 bases are TGCGCCAGCAGCTTGGTCCCGGAACTCTCCTACGAGCAGTACTTC. Translated, it gives CASSLVPELSYEQYF.

This clonotype was seen ten or more times. The CDR3 nucleotides read TGCAGTGCTAGAGGACGACCCGACAGGGGGCATCAGCCCCAGCATTTT. This encodes CSARGRPDRGHQPQHF. The rearrangement links TRBV20-1 to TRBJ1-5; 10 nucleotides agree with TRBD1. The CDR3 is 16 residues long. The germline V gene encodes CDR1 DFQATT and CDR2 SNEGSKA (reference sequence). V shed 1 base, J shed 5 bases, and the junction held 8 bases outside the gene matches.

This chain joins TRBV3-1 and TRBJ1-2; D unresolved. V lost 5 bases and J 4 bases, leaving 17 bases between the germline ends. There are 15 residues in the CDR3. The germline V gene has CDR1 LGHDT and CDR2 YNNKEL (reference sequence). The DNA of the CDR3 is TGTGCCAGCAGCGGAAGAAACAAGGCCTGCTATGGCTACACCTTC. Translation: CASSGRNKACYGYTF.

This clonotype showed up just a few times. A much larger clone differs by one base, so this may be a read error. The chain employs TRBV10-1 and TRBJ2-1, with D maybe TRBD1 (5 bases). The tail of the sequence fits TRBJ2-7 better, so the J call may be wrong. The CDR3 totals 17 residues. Germline CDR1 WNHNN, CDR2 SYGVQD (reference sequence). The CDR3 reads CASSAVGRRTSYNEQYF. CDR3 coding DNA: TGCGCCAGCAGTGCGGTGGGGCGCCGGACGTCCTACAATGAGCAGTACTTC.

The chain recombines TRBV15 with TRBJ2-7; 10 bases match TRBD1. The CDR3 consists of 15 residues. The ends lost 0 bases at V and 2 bases at J; junction bases unmatched: 1. Germline V lookup: CDR1 LNHNV, CDR2 YYDKDF (reference sequence). The CDR3 here is CATSREGTGAYEQYF. Written as DNA, the CDR3 is TGTGCCACCAGCAGAGAGGGGACAGGGGCCTACGAGCAGTACTTC.

This clonotype appeared many times. CDR3 in amino acids: CASSYSIAGGYGYTF. DNA of the CDR3: TGTGCCAGCAGTTACTCGATAGCAGGGGGCTATGGCTACACCTTC. The gene calls are TRBV6-6 and TRBJ1-2; TRBD1 aligns across 7 bases. The CDR3 contains 15 residues. In germline, CDR1 is MNHNY, CDR2 SVGAGI (reference sequence). Losses at the gene ends were 0 bases for V and 4 bases for J; bases not matched to a gene: 5.

This clonotype was picked up a small number of times. This chain uses TRBV12-3 or TRBV12-4 with TRBJ1-2, with 8 bases lining up with TRBD1. CDR3 length: 15 amino acids. With V trimmed by 3 bases and J by 7 bases, 10 bases remained unmatched. The CDR3 bases are TGTGCCAGCAGTTTTGGGCAGGGGGCGCGGGGTGGCTACACCTTC. Residues: CASSFGQGARGGYTF.

The sample holds many counts of this clonotype. This rearrangement joins TRBV7-9 to TRBJ1-4; possible D gene TRBD1, 5 bases. Germline V gene sequence: CDR1 SEHNR, CDR2 FQNEAQ (reference sequence). The CDR3 consists of 17 residues. V dropped 6 bases and J dropped 2 bases, with 19 bases sitting between them. This chain's CDR3 is CASRPVTGQTTNEKLFF. CDR3 coding DNA: TGTGCCAGCAGGCCGGTAACGGGGCAGACGACTAATGAAAAACTGTTTTTT.

This clonotype appeared many times. V and J are TRBV15 and TRBJ1-6; D is unresolved. Looked up from germline, CDR1 is LNHNV and CDR2 is YYDKDF (reference sequence). Trimming took off 0 bases at V and 7 bases at J, with 7 bases between the two ends. CDR3 length: 14 amino acids. CDR3: CATSRDGGNSPLHF. In nucleotides, the CDR3 is TGTGCCACCAGCAGAGACGGAGGCAATTCACCCCTCCACTTT.

Comment on this clonotype: A read error may explain this, as a much larger clone is one base away. The CDR3 here is CASSVTNYNEQYF. The CDR3 nucleotides are TGTGCCAGCAGTGTGACAAACTACAATGAGCAGTACTTC. The chain links TRBV2 to TRBJ2-1; D ambiguous. The J call may be in error: the DNA end matches TRBJ2-7 better. The germline V gene encodes CDR1 SNHLY and CDR2 FYNNEI. The CDR3 has 13 amino acids.

Points on this clonotype: A clone one base away is much larger, so this may be a read error. The V gene is TRBV4-1, the J gene TRBJ2-1, with unresolved D. Germline V CDR1 and CDR2: MGHRA, YSYEKL. The CDR3 spans 14 residues. V was clipped by 0 bases and J by 8 bases, with 11 bases between them. The CDR3 protein is CASSQEPGCYEQFF. CDR3 DNA sequence: TGCGCCAGCAGCCAAGAGCCGGGTTGCTATGAGCAGTTCTTC.

There are a few counts of this clonotype. The chain joins TRBV20-1 to TRBJ1-5; possible D gene TRBD1, 5 bases. Germline V gene sequence: CDR1 DFQATT, CDR2 SNEGSKA (reference sequence). V lost 6 bases to trimming and J lost 6 bases, with 15 bases between them. The CDR3 sequence is 13 residues long. CDR3 bases: TGCAGTGCCCGTGGGGGAGAGGGTCAGCCCCAGCATTTT. Its protein is CSARGGEGQPQHF.

This clonotype was detected many times. The V and J genes are TRBV20-1 and TRBJ2-1; perhaps D is TRBD1 or TRBD2 (5 bases each). Deletions cut 6 bases from V and 3 bases from J, with 15 bases between. The CDR3 has 14 residues. CDR1 DFQATT and CDR2 SNEGSKA come from the germline V gene (reference sequence). CDR3 residues: CSAKTGAIYNEQFF. In DNA, the CDR3 is TGCAGTGCCAAAACCGGGGCCATCTACAATGAGCAGTTCTTC.

Comments on this clonotype: Just one base apart from a much larger clone, this may be a read error. The chain carries TRBV7-2 and TRBJ2-5, with unresolved D. The CDR3 has 14 amino acids. Germline-derived CDR1 and CDR2 are SGHTA and FQGNSA. The V and J ends lost 0 bases and 4 bases respectively, with 9 bases between them. The CDR3 region has the DNA TGTGCCAGCAGCTTAGCCGGATTCCGAGAGACCCAGTACTTC. As protein: CASSLAGFRETQYF.

This clonotype has ten or more counts. The chain couples TRBV4-3 to TRBJ1-2; TRBD1 aligns across 8 bases. The V and J ends lost 2 bases and 4 bases, in that order; junction bases with no gene match: 6. The CDR3 contains 15 residues. Germline assignment: CDR1 LGHNA and CDR2 YSLEER. CDR3 in DNA: TGCGCCAGCAGCCAACAGCAGGGGGCTGGCTATGGCTACACCTTC. Encoded protein: CASSQQQGAGYGYTF.

This clonotype has at least ten counts. The chain has TRBV4-3 and TRBJ2-7; D is uncertain. The CDR3 runs 16 residues. Between the trimmed V and J ends, which lost 0 bases and 0 bases, there was a span of 12 bases. In germline, CDR1 is LGHNA, CDR2 YSLEER. The CDR3 DNA follows: TGCGCCAGCAGCCAAGATCTGTTGGCCGTCTCCTACGAGCAGTACTTC. Translated: CASSQDLLAVSYEQYF.

This clonotype has a count of ten or more. The chain combines TRBV6-2 or TRBV6-3 with TRBJ2-1; 8 bases are a match to TRBD2. The V gene end was trimmed by 5 bases and the J gene end by 7 bases; junction bases not matched to a gene: 10. The CDR3 loop spans 15 amino acids. In germline, CDR1 is MNHEY, CDR2 SVGEGT. CDR3 coding DNA: TGTGCCAGCAGTCAATTAGCGGGGTGGGTAAATGAGCAGTTCTTC. Translated: CASSQLAGWVNEQFF.